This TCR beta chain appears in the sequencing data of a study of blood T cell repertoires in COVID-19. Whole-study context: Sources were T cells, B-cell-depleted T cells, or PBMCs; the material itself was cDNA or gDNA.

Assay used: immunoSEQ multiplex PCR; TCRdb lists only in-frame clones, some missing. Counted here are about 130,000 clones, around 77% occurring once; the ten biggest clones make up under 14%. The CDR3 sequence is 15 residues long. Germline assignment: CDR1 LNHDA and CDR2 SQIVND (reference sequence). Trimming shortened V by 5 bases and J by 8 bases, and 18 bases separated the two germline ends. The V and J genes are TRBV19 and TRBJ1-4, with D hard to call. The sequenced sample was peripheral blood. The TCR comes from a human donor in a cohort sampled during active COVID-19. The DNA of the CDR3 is TGTGCCAGTAGTTTCCCGGGGAACTCTGGCGAAAAACTGTTTTTT. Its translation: CASSFPGNSGEKLFF. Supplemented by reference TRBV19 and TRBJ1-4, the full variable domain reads DGGITQSPKYLFRKEGQNVTLSCEQNLNHDAMYWYRQDPGQGLRLIYYSQIVNDFQKGDIAEGYSVSREKKESFPLTVTSAQKNPTAFYLCASSFPGNSGEKLFFGSGTQLSVL.